This T cell receptor beta chain was sequenced in a study of shared clonotypes between healthy human individuals. Clones were sequenced by immunoSEQ multiplex PCR, and TCRdb holds only the in-frame ones, with some missing. Of a few million clones listed, about 92% are singletons. Unmatched junction bases numbered 10, after V lost 2 bases and J lost 4 bases. In germline, CDR1 is SGHTS, CDR2 YDEGEE. The CDR3 covers 16 residues. This TCR was recovered from a young man in good health. The chain carries TRBV5-8 and TRBJ1-2; 8 positions agree with TRBD1. What was sequenced was naive CD4+ T cells sorted from blood. Subset noted: CD45RA+ positively selected. As DNA, the CDR3 is TGTGCCAGCAGCTTCCCGGGGCAGGGGGCTTTCTATGGCTACACCTTC. Translated: CASSFPGQGAFYGYTF.